Each of the 20 T cell receptor beta chains below was sequenced from the same sample in a study of human T cells and chemical hapten exposure. Blood, whole and unfractionated, served as the source for total RNA extraction. TCRdb reanalysed the 5' RACE reads using MiXCR and keeps one entry per CDR3 protein. This table has roughly 110,000 distinct CDR3 sequences, approximately 20% appearing once. The receptors shown here come from a human donor in good health.

The CDR3 sequence: CSVSSRDNDLNYGYTF. The CDR3 DNA reads TGCAGCGTTTCGTCCCGGGACAACGACTTAAACTATGGCTACACCTTC. This chain joins TRBV29-1 and TRBJ1-2; perhaps TRBD1 as D (6 bases). V was pared by 5 bases and J by 2 bases, with 21 bases between. CDR3 length: 16 residues. Germline V gene lookup returns CDR1 SQVTM and CDR2 ANQGSEA.

The chain has TRBV12-3 or TRBV12-4 and TRBJ2-1; the D is unclear. The CDR3 extends over 15 amino acids. V was trimmed by 8 bases and J by 6 bases, leaving 20 bases between them. The CDR3 spells CASLHGRLYTNEQFF. CDR3 bases: TGTGCCAGCCTACATGGGCGTCTCTACACCAATGAGCAGTTCTTC.

V gene TRBV29-1 combines with J gene TRBJ2-1, with unresolved D. The germline gives CDR1 SQVTM, CDR2 ANQGSEA. V was cut by 2 bases and J by 0 bases, with 14 bases left in between. This CDR3 spans 16 amino acids. CDR3 in amino acids: CSVENSADPSYNEQFF. The CDR3 bases are TGCAGCGTTGAAAACTCGGCGGATCCCTCCTACAATGAGCAGTTCTTC.

This clonotype was counted between two and nine times. V is TRBV19 and J is TRBJ1-5, with 10 bases fitting TRBD1. This CDR3 has 15 amino acids. Germline CDR1 and CDR2: LNHDA and SQIVND (reference sequence). The V and J ends lost 7 bases and 3 bases, in that order; junction bases with no gene match: 6. CDR3 loop: CASTMDRGDNQPQHF. The CDR3 nucleotides are TGTGCCAGTACCATGGACAGGGGGGACAATCAGCCCCAGCATTTT.

This clonotype was detected only a few times. This CDR3 reads CASSDGTGAAYEQYF. The CDR3 DNA sequence: TGTGCCAGCAGCGACGGGACGGGGGCGGCCTACGAGCAGTACTTC. V gene TRBV7-8 combines with J gene TRBJ2-7, with D perhaps matching TRBD1 or TRBD2 (6 bases each). The CDR3 runs to 15 residues. CDR1 is SGHVS and CDR2 is FQNEAQ in the germline V gene. Trimming stripped 5 bases from V and 2 bases from J, with 16 bases between.

This clonotype was seen only a few times. The V call is TRBV5-1, the J call TRBJ2-3; the match to TRBD2 covers 8 bases. The CDR3 is made up of 16 amino acids. Germline assignment: CDR1 SGHRS and CDR2 YFSETQ. J lost 3 bases, V lost 0 bases, and 6 bases had no gene match. CDR3 loop: CASSLGGTSGTDTQYF. CDR3 in DNA: TGCGCCAGCAGCTTGGGAGGAACTAGCGGAACAGATACGCAGTATTTT.

The gene calls are TRBV30 and TRBJ2-7; the D gene is possibly TRBD1 (6 bases). Trimming took 0 bases from V and 0 from J, leaving 15 bases between them. CDR3 length: 16 residues. The germline V gene encodes CDR1 GTSNPN and CDR2 SVGIG (reference sequence). The CDR3 DNA reads as TGTGCCTGGAGTGTCCTCGGGGAAGGGGGCTCCTACGAGCAGTACTTC. This gives the protein CAWSVLGEGGSYEQYF.

This clonotype was observed a handful of times. The rearrangement links TRBV6-5 to TRBJ2-7; TRBD1 aligns across 8 bases. The CDR3 consists of 14 residues. J gave up 6 bases and V 2 bases, and 6 bases lay outside the gene matches. Germline CDR1 is MNHEY and CDR2 is SVGAGI. This CDR3 is CASSYTGGPGEQYF. CDR3 in DNA: TGTGCCAGCAGTTACACAGGGGGGCCAGGCGAGCAGTACTTC.

This sequence joins TRBV12-3 or TRBV12-4 and TRBJ2-4; D is uncertain. This CDR3 contains 17 residues. The V gene lost 6 bases and the J gene lost 0 bases, with 18 bases spanning the gap. CDR3 region: CASSPGGVKLAKNIQYF. The CDR3 region has the DNA TGTGCCAGCAGCCCGGGTGGGGTAAAGTTAGCCAAAAACATTCAGTACTTC.

J is TRBJ2-3 and V is TRBV29-1, with unresolved D. Between the trimmed V and J ends, which lost 7 bases and 2 bases, there was a span of 4 bases. This CDR3 spans 10 amino acids. The germline gives CDR1 SQVTM, CDR2 ANQGSEA. The CDR3 DNA is TGCAGCGCCCTCACAGATACGCAGTATTTT. Protein product: CSALTDTQYF.

J is TRBJ2-5 and V is TRBV4-1, with unresolved D. The CDR3 covers 12 residues. The V gene lost 0 bases and the J gene lost 6 bases, with 5 bases spanning the gap. Germline CDR1 and CDR2: MGHRA and YSYEKL. DNA for the CDR3: TGCGCCAGCAGCCAAGAGCGGAAGACCCAGTACTTC. This translates into CASSQERKTQYF.

A few counts support this clonotype. This rearrangement joins TRBV12-3 or TRBV12-4 to TRBJ2-2, with 10 bases identical to TRBD2. The CDR3 covers 20 residues. Trimming at V came to 7 bases and at J to 0 bases, leaving 17 bases not matched to a gene. As DNA, the CDR3 is TGTGCCAGCACCCCAGTTCGGCTAGCGGGAGCGAACTCGAACACCGGGGAGCTGTTTTTT. Protein sequence: CASTPVRLAGANSNTGELFF.

A few counts support this clonotype. The chain carries TRBV28 and TRBJ1-3, with TRBD1 identical over 9 bases. Unmatched junction bases numbered 23, after V lost 3 bases and J lost 11 bases. Germline loops: CDR1 MDHEN, CDR2 SYDVKM. This CDR3 has 19 residues. The CDR3 coding sequence is TGTGCCAGCAGTTTTTACGGGACAGGGAGGTTCGAATCGGAGGCAGCCATATATTTT. This encodes CASSFYGTGRFESEAAIYF.

This clonotype appeared a few times. The chain is built from TRBV18 and TRBJ2-3; tentatively, D is TRBD1 (6 bases). Germline CDR1 KGHSH, CDR2 LQKENI. This CDR3 is built from 13 residues. V dropped 3 bases and J dropped 5 bases, with 9 bases sitting between them. The CDR3 here is CASSPGHVDTQYF. CDR3 coding DNA: TGTGCCAGCTCACCGGGACACGTAGATACGCAGTATTTT.

Only a few counts were recorded for this clonotype. This rearrangement joins TRBV5-1 to TRBJ2-7, with 11 bases aligning to TRBD2. There are 17 residues in the CDR3. Germline assignment: CDR1 SGHRS and CDR2 YFSETQ. V trimming: 0 bases; J trimming: 0 bases; junction bases outside the gene matches: 5. The CDR3 here is CASSLAGTSGLSYEQYF. Written as DNA, the CDR3 is TGCGCCAGCAGCTTGGCCGGGACTAGCGGTCTCTCCTACGAGCAGTACTTC. The entire variable domain, with the rest obtained from reference TRBV5-1 and TRBJ2-7, is as follows: KAGVTQTPRYLIKTRGQQVTLSCSPISGHRSVSWYQQTPGQGLQFLFEYFSETQRNKGNFPGRFSGRQFSNSRSEMNVSTLELGDSALYLCASSLAGTSGLSYEQYFGPGTRLTVT.

The chain joins TRBV18 to TRBJ2-5; D gene ambiguous. Trimming stripped 3 bases from V and 1 base from J, with 3 bases between. The germline CDR1 and CDR2 sequences are KGHSH and LQKENI. The CDR3 sequence is 12 residues long. Here the CDR3 reads CASSPVQETQYF. CDR3 sequence (DNA): TGTGCCAGCTCACCCGTCCAAGAGACCCAGTACTTC.

The V and J genes are TRBV29-1 and TRBJ2-2, with D perhaps TRBD1 (5 bases). Germline lookup yields CDR1 SQVTM and CDR2 ANQGSEA. The CDR3 runs to 15 residues. Trimming removed 6 bases at V and 0 bases at J, with 14 bases between. The CDR3 nucleotides are TGCAGCGTAGGATCAGGGTTGGCGAACACCGGGGAGCTGTTTTTT. Protein sequence: CSVGSGLANTGELFF.

This clonotype has more than one count but fewer than ten. The CDR3 spells CASSEARQGLFTDTQYF. CDR3 nucleotide sequence: TGTGCCAGCAGTGAAGCGAGACAGGGGTTGTTCACAGATACGCAGTATTTT. This rearrangement joins TRBV6-1 to TRBJ2-3, with TRBD1 identical over 8 bases. V was clipped by 0 bases and J by 2 bases; unmatched bases: 7. The CDR3 covers 17 residues. Germline values: CDR1 MNHNS, CDR2 SASEGT.

The chain recombines TRBV27 with TRBJ1-2; D gene ambiguous. V lost 5 bases and J 6 bases, leaving 22 bases between the germline ends. The CDR3 totals 16 residues. CDR1 is MNHEY, CDR2 SMNVEV, per germline (reference sequence). Written as DNA, the CDR3 is TGTGCCAGCAGTCCCTCGCGGTCGGCGGGCACCCATGGCTACACCTTC. This translates into CASSPSRSAGTHGYTF.

This clonotype occurred a few times. The genes are TRBV24-1 and TRBJ1-5; D unclear. The CDR3 is made up of 16 amino acids. Trimming left V 2 bases short and J 2 bases short, with 12 bases between. Germline V gives CDR1 KGHDR, CDR2 SFDVKD. CDR3 DNA sequence: TGTGCCACCAGTGATTCAACTAGAATGGGCAATCAGCCCCAGCATTTT. Its translation is CATSDSTRMGNQPQHF.